These 14 T cell receptor beta chains originate from one sample sequenced in a study of regulatory T cells in long-lasting Graves disease. Indicated time point: newly diagnosed GD, antithyroid drugs for less than 3 months. Researchers made the TCR library from RNA that was extracted from PBMCs. With iRepertoire HTBI primers and Arm-PCR of CDR3 regions, TCR beta libraries were built. TCRdb recomputed calls from the multiplex PCR reads with MiXCR, one row per CDR3 protein. The profile shows 300,000 to 400,000 distinct CDR3 sequences, approximately 16% of them singletons. The data also belong to a second study, concerning T cells in Graves' hyperthyroidism and ophthalmopathy.

This specimen was peripheral blood mononuclear cells (PBMCs), taken at new diagnosis, from a patient treated with antithyroid drugs. All receptors derive from a man aged 35 to 55 with Graves disease.

V usage is TRBV7-9 and J usage is TRBJ2-7; 10 positions agree with TRBD1. Looked up from germline, CDR1 is SEHNR and CDR2 is FQNEAQ (reference sequence). The CDR3 has 16 amino acids. Trimming removed 5 bases from V and 3 bases from J; junction bases left unmatched: 10. As DNA, the CDR3 is TGTGCCAGCAGCGCAAACCCGGGACAGGGGAACTACGAGCAGTACTTC. Translation gives CASSANPGQGNYEQYF. Full variable domain (missing parts from reference TRBV7-9 and TRBJ2-7): DTGVSQNPRHKITKRGQNVTFRCDPISEHNRLYWYRQTLGQGPEFLTYFQNEAQLEKSRLLSDRFSAERPKGSFSTLEIQRTEQGDSAMYLCASSANPGQGNYEQYFGPGTRLTVT.

This clonotype was picked up many times. CDR3 residues: CASSYDRNYGYTF. The CDR3 DNA sequence: TGTGCCAGCAGCTATGACAGGAACTATGGCTACACCTTC. The chain links TRBV5-5 to TRBJ1-2, with D maybe TRBD1 (6 bases). Trimming cost V 3 bases and J 2 bases, with 8 bases left between them. The length of the CDR3 is 13 residues. CDR1 and CDR2 (germline): SGHKS, YYEKEE (reference sequence).

Many counts were recorded for this clonotype. The V gene is TRBV6-1, the J gene TRBJ1-5, with a possible D match to TRBD1 (5 bases). The V gene's germline CDR1 is MNHNS and CDR2 SASEGT. Between the trimmed V and J ends, which lost 0 bases and 5 bases, there was a span of 11 bases. The CDR3 length is 15 residues. The CDR3 reads CASSEAVGGDQPQHF. DNA of the CDR3: TGTGCCAGCAGTGAAGCAGTCGGGGGTGATCAGCCCCAGCATTTT.

The V gene is TRBV13, the J gene TRBJ2-3, with 7 bases fitting TRBD1. This CDR3 has 14 amino acids. The ends lost 2 bases at V and 9 bases at J; junction bases unmatched: 8. The germline V gene encodes CDR1 PRHDT and CDR2 FYEKMQ (reference sequence). The CDR3 spells CASSLSNRGVTQYF. CDR3 coding DNA: TGTGCCAGCAGCTTATCCAACAGGGGAGTCACGCAGTATTTT.

This clonotype was observed at least ten times. The chain is built from TRBV29-1 and TRBJ2-2, with D possibly being TRBD1 (6 bases). Germline assignment: CDR1 SQVTM and CDR2 ANQGSEA. V shed 7 bases and J shed 3 bases, with 12 bases lying between them. CDR3 size: 13 residues. Here the CDR3 reads CSAAAGDTGELFF. Here the CDR3 DNA reads TGCAGCGCCGCGGCAGGGGACACCGGGGAGCTGTTTTTT.

This clonotype was seen more than once but under ten times. The J gene is TRBJ2-7, the V gene TRBV6-9, with TRBD2 matching over 15 bases. CDR3 size: 17 residues. Trimming removed 6 bases from V and 2 bases from J; junction bases left unmatched: 8. CDR1 and CDR2 from the germline V gene are MNHGY and SVAAGI. The CDR3 region is CASSTGGLAGGPYEQYF. CDR3 in DNA: TGTGCCAGCAGCACCGGAGGACTAGCGGGGGGGCCCTACGAGCAGTACTTC.

This clonotype was detected ten times or more. V gene TRBV20-1 combines with J gene TRBJ2-1; the match to TRBD2 covers 9 bases. V trimming: 4 bases; J trimming: 5 bases; junction bases outside the gene matches: 6. Per germline, CDR1 DFQATT and CDR2 SNEGSKA (reference sequence). The CDR3 has 14 residues. The DNA for the CDR3 is TGCAGTGCTACATATAGCGGGGGCCACAATGAGCAGTTCTTC. Translated, it gives CSATYSGGHNEQFF.

This clonotype was found a few times. The chain recombines TRBV2 with TRBJ2-6; no firm D call. CDR1 SNHLY and CDR2 FYNNEI come from the germline V gene. Trimming took off 7 bases at V and 0 bases at J, with 10 bases between the two ends. The CDR3 runs to 15 residues. This CDR3 is CASKLLDSGANVLTF. For the CDR3, the DNA is TGTGCCAGCAAACTCCTAGACTCTGGGGCCAACGTCCTGACTTTC. The full variable domain, in which reference TRBV2 and TRBJ2-6 provide the parts outside the CDR3, is EPEVTQTPSHQVTQMGQEVILRCVPISNHLYFYWYRQILGQKVEFLVSFYNNEISEKSEIFDDQFSVERPDGSNFTLKIRSTKLEDSAMYFCASKLLDSGANVLTFGAGSRLTVL.

The sample holds many counts of this clonotype. CDR3 amino acids: CASSERQVYGYTF. Here the CDR3 DNA reads TGTGCCAGCAGTGAACGGCAGGTCTATGGCTACACCTTC. This rearrangement joins TRBV2 to TRBJ1-2, with D unresolved. The CDR3 is 13 amino acids. The V end lost 2 bases, the J end lost 4 bases, and 8 bases lay between the germline ends. Germline V gene lookup returns CDR1 SNHLY and CDR2 FYNNEI. Together with reference TRBV2 and TRBJ1-2, the CDR3 gives the full variable domain: EPEVTQTPSHQVTQMGQEVILRCVPISNHLYFYWYRQILGQKVEFLVSFYNNEISEKSEIFDDQFSVERPDGSNFTLKIRSTKLEDSAMYFCASSERQVYGYTFGSGTRLTVV.

There are a few counts of this clonotype. V is TRBV7-9 and J is TRBJ2-1, with 7 bases matching TRBD2. Trimming removed 1 base from V and 6 bases from J; junction bases left unmatched: 12. CDR3 length: 17 residues. CDR1 is SEHNR, CDR2 FQNEAQ, per germline (reference sequence). In DNA, the CDR3 is TGTGCCAGCAGCTTAGGGGGGGGGAGTAGGACGGTCAATGAGCAGTTCTTC. Its translation: CASSLGGGSRTVNEQFF.

This clonotype was counted at least ten times. The V call is TRBV5-1, the J call TRBJ2-3; 7 bases are a match to TRBD2. J was trimmed by 3 bases and V by 0 bases; bases with no gene match: 10. This CDR3 contains 17 residues. Germline CDR1 SGHRS, CDR2 YFSETQ. The CDR3 nucleotides are TGCGCCAGCAGCTTGGATACGGGGGGTGGTGTGACAGATACGCAGTATTTT. Residues: CASSLDTGGGVTDTQYF.

This clonotype was picked up a small number of times. This chain joins TRBV20-1 and TRBJ1-6; 8 bases map to TRBD1. CDR3 size: 15 residues. V shed 2 bases, J shed 10 bases, and the junction held 10 bases outside the gene matches. CDR1 is DFQATT, CDR2 SNEGSKA, per germline (reference sequence). The CDR3 sequence is CSARSPDRVSSPLHF. In nucleotides, the CDR3 is TGCAGTGCTAGATCCCCGGACAGGGTGAGCTCACCCCTCCACTTT.

This clonotype was seen at least ten times. This sequence joins TRBV9 and TRBJ2-5, with D perhaps TRBD1 (6 bases). Germline V gene sequence: CDR1 SGDLS, CDR2 YYNGEE. This CDR3 is 15 amino acids long. V shed 3 bases and J shed 2 bases, with 14 bases lying between them. CDR3: CASSEGEWQQETQYF. CDR3 coding DNA: TGTGCCAGCAGCGAGGGGGAATGGCAGCAAGAGACCCAGTACTTC.

This clonotype has at least ten counts. V usage is TRBV7-3 and J usage is TRBJ2-3; D is uncertain. Between the trimmed V and J ends, which lost 6 bases and 4 bases, there was a span of 11 bases. This CDR3 has 13 residues. Germline CDR1 and CDR2: SGHTA and FQGTGA. In nucleotides, the CDR3 is TGTGCCAGCAGTAAAAACACGGCAGATACGCAGTATTTT. Translated, it gives CASSKNTADTQYF.